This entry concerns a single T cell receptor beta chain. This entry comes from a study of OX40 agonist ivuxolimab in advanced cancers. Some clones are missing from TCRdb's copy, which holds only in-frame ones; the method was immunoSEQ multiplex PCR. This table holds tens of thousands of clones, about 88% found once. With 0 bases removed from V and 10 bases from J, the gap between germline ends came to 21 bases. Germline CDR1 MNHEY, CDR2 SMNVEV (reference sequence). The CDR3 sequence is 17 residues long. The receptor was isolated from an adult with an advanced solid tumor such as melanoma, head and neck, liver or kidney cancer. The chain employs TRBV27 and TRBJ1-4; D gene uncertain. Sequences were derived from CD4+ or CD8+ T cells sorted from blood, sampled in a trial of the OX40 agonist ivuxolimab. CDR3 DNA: TGTGCCAGCAGTTTATCGATATTCCCGGCAGGAGGAGGAAAACTGTTTTTT. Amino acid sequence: CASSLSIFPAGGGKLFF.